The 2 T cell receptor beta chains given below trace back to one sample, sequenced in a study of T cell clonality in common variable immunodeficiency. TCRdb's copy holds only in-frame clones and misses some; the assay was immunoSEQ multiplex PCR. The sample shows tens of thousands of clones, none of them appearing just once. Source material: peripheral blood mononuclear cells. Every receptor here comes from a person between 18 and 70 years old in good health.

Ten or more counts support this clone. The read finishes 3 residues shy of the CDR3 end, and the germline J gene is used to complete it. The J gene is TRBJ2-1, the V gene TRBV19; D may be TRBD1 (6 bases). The germline V gene encodes CDR1 LNHDA and CDR2 SQIVND (reference sequence). The CDR3 has 14 amino acids. Trimming removed 5 bases from V and 7 bases from J, with 15 bases in between. The sequenced part of the CDR3 DNA is TGTGCCAGTAGTCCTCAGTACAGGGTTAATGAG. It translates to CASSPQYRVNE. The CDR3, in full, reads CASSPQYRVNEQFF.

Partial CDR3 DNA: TGTGCCAGCTCACCATACGGCGCAGGCTCTGGGGCCAACGTG. Amino acid sequence: CASSPYGAGSGANV. The entire CDR3 protein is CASSPYGAGSGANVLFF. The chain couples TRBV18 to TRBJ2-2, with D tentatively TRBD1 (5 bases). With the read ending 3 residues before the CDR3 end, the germline J gene is used to fill in that end. Germline-derived CDR1 and CDR2 are KGHSH and LQKENI. CDR3 length equals 17 residues.